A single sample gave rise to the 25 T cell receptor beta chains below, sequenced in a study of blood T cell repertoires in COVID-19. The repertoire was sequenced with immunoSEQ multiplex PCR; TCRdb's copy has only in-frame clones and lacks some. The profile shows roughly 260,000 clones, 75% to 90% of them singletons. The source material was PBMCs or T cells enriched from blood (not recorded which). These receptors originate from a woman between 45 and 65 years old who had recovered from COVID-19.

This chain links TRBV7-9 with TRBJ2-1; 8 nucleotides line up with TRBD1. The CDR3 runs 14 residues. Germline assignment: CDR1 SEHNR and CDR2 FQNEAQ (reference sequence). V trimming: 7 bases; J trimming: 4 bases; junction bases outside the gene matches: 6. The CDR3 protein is CASTLDRAYNEQFF. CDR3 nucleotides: TGTGCCAGCACTCTGGACAGGGCTTACAATGAGCAGTTCTTC.

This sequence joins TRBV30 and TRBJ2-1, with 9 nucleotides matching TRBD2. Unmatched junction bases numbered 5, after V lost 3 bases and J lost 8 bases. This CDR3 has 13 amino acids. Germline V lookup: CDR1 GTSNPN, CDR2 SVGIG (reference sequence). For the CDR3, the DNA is TGTGCCTGGAGCCCGCTAGCGGGATATGAGCAGTTCTTC. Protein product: CAWSPLAGYEQFF.

CDR3 region: CATSDIDSINSPLHF. The CDR3, as DNA: TGTGCCACCAGTGATATTGACAGTATCAATTCACCCCTCCACTTT. This chain joins TRBV24-1 and TRBJ1-6, with a possible D match to TRBD1 (5 bases). Trimming took 3 bases from V and 7 from J, leaving 12 bases between them. This CDR3 has 15 amino acids. Germline V lookup: CDR1 KGHDR, CDR2 SFDVKD.

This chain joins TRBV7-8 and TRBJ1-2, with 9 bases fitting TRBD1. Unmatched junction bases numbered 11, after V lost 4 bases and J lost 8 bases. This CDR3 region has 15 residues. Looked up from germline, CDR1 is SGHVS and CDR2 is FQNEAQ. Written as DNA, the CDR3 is TGTGCCAGCAGCTATATTTTCGGGACAGGGAAAGGCTACACCTTC. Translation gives CASSYIFGTGKGYTF. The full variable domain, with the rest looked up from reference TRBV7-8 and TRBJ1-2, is GAGVSQSPRYKVAKRGQDVALRCDPISGHVSLFWYQQALGQGPEFLTYFQNEAQLDKSGLPSDRFFAERPEGSVSTLKIQRTQQEDSAVYLCASSYIFGTGKGYTFGSGTRLTVV.

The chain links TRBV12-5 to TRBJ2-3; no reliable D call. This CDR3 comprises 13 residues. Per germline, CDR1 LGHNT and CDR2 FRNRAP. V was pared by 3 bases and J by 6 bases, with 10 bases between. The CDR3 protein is CASGFSGSDTQYF. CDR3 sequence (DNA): TGTGCTAGTGGTTTTTCCGGGTCTGATACGCAGTATTTT.

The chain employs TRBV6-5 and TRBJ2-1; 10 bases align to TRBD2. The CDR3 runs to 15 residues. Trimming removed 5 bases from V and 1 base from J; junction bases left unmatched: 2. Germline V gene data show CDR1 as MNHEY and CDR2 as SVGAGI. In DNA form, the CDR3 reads TGTGCCAGCAGTCTAGCGGGAGCATCCTACAATGAGCAGTTCTTC. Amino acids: CASSLAGASYNEQFF.

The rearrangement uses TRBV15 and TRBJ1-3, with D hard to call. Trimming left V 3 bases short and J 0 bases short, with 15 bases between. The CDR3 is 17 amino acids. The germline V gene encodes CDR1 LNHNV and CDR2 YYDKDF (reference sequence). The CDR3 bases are TGTGCCACCAGCAGGGGAGGGATCTCCCACTCTGGAAACACCATATATTTT. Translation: CATSRGGISHSGNTIYF.

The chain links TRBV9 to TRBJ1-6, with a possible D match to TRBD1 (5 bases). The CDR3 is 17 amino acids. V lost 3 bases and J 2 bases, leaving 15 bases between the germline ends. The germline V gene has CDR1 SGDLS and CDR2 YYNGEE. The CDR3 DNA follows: TGTGCCAGCAGCGGGAGGGATTCAGGGACCTATAATTCACCCCTCCACTTT. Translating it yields CASSGRDSGTYNSPLHF.

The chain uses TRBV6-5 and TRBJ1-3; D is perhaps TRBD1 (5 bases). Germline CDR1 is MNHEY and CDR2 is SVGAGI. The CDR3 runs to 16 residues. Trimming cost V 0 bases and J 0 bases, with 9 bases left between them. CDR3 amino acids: CASSYSGGNSGNTIYF. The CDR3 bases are TGTGCCAGCAGTTACTCGGGGGGGAACTCTGGAAACACCATATATTTT.

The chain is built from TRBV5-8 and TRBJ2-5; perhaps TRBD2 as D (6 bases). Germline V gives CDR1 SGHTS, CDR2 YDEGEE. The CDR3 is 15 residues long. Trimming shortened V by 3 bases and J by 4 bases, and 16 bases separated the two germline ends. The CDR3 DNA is TGTGCCAGCAGCTCGGGGGTTGGCTCTGGAGAGACCCAGTACTTC. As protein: CASSSGVGSGETQYF.

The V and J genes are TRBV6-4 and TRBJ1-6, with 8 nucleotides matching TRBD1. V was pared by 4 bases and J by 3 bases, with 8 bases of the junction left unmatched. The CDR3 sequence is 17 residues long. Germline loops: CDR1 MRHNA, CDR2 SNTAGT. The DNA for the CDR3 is TGTGCCAGCAGTGTCCCCCAGGGGGCGATCTATAATTCACCCCTCCACTTT. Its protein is CASSVPQGAIYNSPLHF.

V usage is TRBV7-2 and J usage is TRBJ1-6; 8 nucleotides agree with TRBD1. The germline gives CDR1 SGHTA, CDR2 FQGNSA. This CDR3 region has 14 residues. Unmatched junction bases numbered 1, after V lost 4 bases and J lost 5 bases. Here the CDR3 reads CASSWTGNNSPLHF. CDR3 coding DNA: TGTGCCAGCAGCTGGACAGGGAATAATTCACCCCTCCACTTT.

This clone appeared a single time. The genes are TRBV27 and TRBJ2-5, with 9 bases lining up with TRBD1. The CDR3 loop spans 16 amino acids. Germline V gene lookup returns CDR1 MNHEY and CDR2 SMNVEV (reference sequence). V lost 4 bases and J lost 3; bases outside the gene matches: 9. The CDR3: CASSSSAGTGKETQYF. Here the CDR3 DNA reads TGTGCCAGCAGTTCCAGCGCCGGGACAGGGAAAGAGACCCAGTACTTC.

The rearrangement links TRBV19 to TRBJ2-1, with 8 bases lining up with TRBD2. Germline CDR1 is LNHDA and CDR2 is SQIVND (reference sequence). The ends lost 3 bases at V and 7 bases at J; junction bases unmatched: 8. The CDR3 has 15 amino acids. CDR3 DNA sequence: TGTGCCAGTAGTATCGGGGCGGGAGGTGGAAATGAGCAGTTCTTC. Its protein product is CASSIGAGGGNEQFF.

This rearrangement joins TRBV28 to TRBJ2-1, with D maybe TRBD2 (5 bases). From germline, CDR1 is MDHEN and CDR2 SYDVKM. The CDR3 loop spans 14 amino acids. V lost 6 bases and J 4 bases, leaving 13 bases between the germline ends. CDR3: CASSPGGRYNEQFF. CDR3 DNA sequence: TGTGCCAGCAGCCCTGGAGGCAGATACAATGAGCAGTTCTTC.

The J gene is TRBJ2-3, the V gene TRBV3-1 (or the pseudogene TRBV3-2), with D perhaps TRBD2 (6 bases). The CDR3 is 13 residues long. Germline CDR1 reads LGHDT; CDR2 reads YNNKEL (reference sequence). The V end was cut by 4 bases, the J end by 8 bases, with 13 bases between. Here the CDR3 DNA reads TGTGCCAGCAGCCTGACGGGAGAGGGTACGCAGTATTTT. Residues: CASSLTGEGTQYF.

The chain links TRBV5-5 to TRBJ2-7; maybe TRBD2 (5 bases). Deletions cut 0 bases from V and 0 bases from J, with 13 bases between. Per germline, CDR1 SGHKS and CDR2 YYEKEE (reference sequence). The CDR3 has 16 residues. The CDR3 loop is CASSLDRDPFSYEQYF. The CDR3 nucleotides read TGTGCCAGCAGCTTGGACCGGGATCCCTTCTCCTACGAGCAGTACTTC.

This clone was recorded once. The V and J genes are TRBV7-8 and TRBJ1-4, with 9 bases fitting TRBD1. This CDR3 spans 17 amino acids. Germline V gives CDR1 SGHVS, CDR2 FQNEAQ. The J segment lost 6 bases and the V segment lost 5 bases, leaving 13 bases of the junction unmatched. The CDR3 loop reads CASSPTLQGAPDEKLFF. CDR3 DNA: TGTGCCAGCAGCCCCACCCTACAGGGGGCGCCGGATGAAAAACTGTTTTTT.

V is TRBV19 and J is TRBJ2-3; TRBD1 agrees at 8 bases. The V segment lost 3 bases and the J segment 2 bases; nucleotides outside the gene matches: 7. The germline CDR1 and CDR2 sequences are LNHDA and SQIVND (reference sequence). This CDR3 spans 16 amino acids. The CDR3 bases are TGTGCCAGTAGTATCCCCCGGACAGGGTTCACAGATACGCAGTATTTT. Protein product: CASSIPRTGFTDTQYF.

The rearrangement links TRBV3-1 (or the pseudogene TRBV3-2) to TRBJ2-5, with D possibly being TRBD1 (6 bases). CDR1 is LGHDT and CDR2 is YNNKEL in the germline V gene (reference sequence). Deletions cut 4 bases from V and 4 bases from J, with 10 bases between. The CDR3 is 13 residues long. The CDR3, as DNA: TGTGCCAGCAGCCTACAGGGTGGAGAGACCCAGTACTTC. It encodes CASSLQGGETQYF.

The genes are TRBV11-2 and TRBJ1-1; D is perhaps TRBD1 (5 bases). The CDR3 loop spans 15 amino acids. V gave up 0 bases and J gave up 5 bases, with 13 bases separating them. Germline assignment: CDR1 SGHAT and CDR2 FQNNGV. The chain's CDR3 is CASSLDLQGGTEAFF. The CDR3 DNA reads TGTGCCAGCAGCTTAGATCTCCAGGGAGGGACTGAAGCTTTCTTT. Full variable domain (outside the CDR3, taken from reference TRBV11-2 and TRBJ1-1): EAGVAQSPRYKIIEKRQSVAFWCNPISGHATLYWYQQILGQGPKLLIQFQNNGVVDDSQLPKDRFSAERLKGVDSTLKIQPAKLEDSAVYLCASSLDLQGGTEAFFGQGTRLTVV.

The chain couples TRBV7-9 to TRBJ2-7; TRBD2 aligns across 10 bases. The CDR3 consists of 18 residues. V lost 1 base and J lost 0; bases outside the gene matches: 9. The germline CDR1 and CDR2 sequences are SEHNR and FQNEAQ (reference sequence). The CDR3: CASSLGPSGSLGSYEQYF. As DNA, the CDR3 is TGTGCCAGCAGCTTAGGTCCTAGCGGGAGCCTCGGCTCCTACGAGCAGTACTTC.

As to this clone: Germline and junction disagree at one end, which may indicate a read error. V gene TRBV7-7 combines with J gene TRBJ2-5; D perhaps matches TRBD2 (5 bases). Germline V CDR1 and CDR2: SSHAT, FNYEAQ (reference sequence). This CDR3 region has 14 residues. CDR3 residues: CASSLDIASKTQYF. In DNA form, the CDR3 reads TGTGCTAGCAGCTTGGATATAGCGTCGAAGACCCAGTACTTC.

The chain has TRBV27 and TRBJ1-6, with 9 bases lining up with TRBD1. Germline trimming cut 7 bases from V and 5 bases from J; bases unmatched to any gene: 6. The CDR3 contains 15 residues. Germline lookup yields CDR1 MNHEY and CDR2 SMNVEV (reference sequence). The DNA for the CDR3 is TGTGCCAGCACCTACAGGGGGCTCCATAATTCACCCCTCCACTTT. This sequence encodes CASTYRGLHNSPLHF.

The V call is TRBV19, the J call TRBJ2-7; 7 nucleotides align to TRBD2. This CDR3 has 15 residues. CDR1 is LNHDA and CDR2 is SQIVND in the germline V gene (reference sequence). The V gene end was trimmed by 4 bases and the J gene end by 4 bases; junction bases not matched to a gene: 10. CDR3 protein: CASSTIGAGEYEQYF. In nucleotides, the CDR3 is TGTGCCAGTAGTACCATAGGGGCGGGAGAGTACGAGCAGTACTTC.